The 12 T cell receptor beta chains in this list originate from one sample, sequenced in a study of blood T cell repertoires in COVID-19. Profiled with immunoSEQ multiplex PCR; TCRdb holds only in-frame clones, not every one. The sample includes approximately 92,000 clones, roughly nine tenths of them seen just once. The specimen sequenced was peripheral blood. Receptor source: a woman aged 60 to 75 with COVID-19, enrolled during active disease.

In the case of this clone: The same CDR3 is also encoded by other DNA sequences in this sample. V gene TRBV7-9 combines with J gene TRBJ1-1, with D possibly being TRBD1 (5 bases). The V end lost 2 bases, the J end lost 1 base, and 5 bases lay between the germline ends. Looked up from germline, CDR1 is SEHNR and CDR2 is FQNEAQ (reference sequence). The CDR3 covers 13 residues. The DNA for the CDR3 is TGTGCCAGCAGCTTAACAGGGAACACTGAAGCTTTCTTT. Translation: CASSLTGNTEAFF.

DNA for the CDR3: TGTGCCAGCAGCCACCGGGGGGGCCAAGAGACCCAGTACTTC. This codes for CASSHRGGQETQYF. The chain combines TRBV3-1 (or the pseudogene TRBV3-2) with TRBJ2-5; the match to TRBD2 covers 8 bases. The germline V gene encodes CDR1 LGHDT and CDR2 YNNKEL (reference sequence). CDR3 length equals 14 residues. The trim removed 3 bases at V and 1 base at J, leaving 1 base unmatched.

The chain employs TRBV11-2 and TRBJ2-5; D is possibly TRBD1 (6 bases). V shed 1 base and J shed 5 bases, with 14 bases lying between them. CDR1 is SGHAT, CDR2 FQNNGV, per germline. CDR3 length: 15 residues. The CDR3 reads CASSLGRGKGETQYF. For the CDR3, the DNA is TGTGCCAGCAGCTTAGGAAGGGGGAAGGGGGAGACCCAGTACTTC.

This sequence joins TRBV18 and TRBJ1-6; 7 nucleotides match TRBD1. The CDR3 length is 15 residues. With V trimmed by 2 bases and J by 7 bases, 5 bases remained unmatched. Germline CDR1 and CDR2: KGHSH and LQKENI. CDR3 loop: CASSPYGTVNSPLHF. In DNA form, the CDR3 reads TGTGCCAGCTCACCATATGGGACAGTAAATTCACCCCTCCACTTT.

The CDR3 bases are TGTGCCAGCAGCCTTCGACAGGCGAGCTATGGCTACACCTTC. Encoded protein: CASSLRQASYGYTF. This chain joins TRBV11-1 and TRBJ1-2; D is perhaps TRBD1 (6 bases). Germline V CDR1 and CDR2: SGHAT, FQDESV (reference sequence). The CDR3 is 14 residues long. The V and J ends lost 5 bases and 4 bases respectively, with 14 bases between them.

This sequence joins TRBV27 and TRBJ1-1, with D tentatively TRBD1 (5 bases). CDR1 is MNHEY, CDR2 SMNVEV, per germline (reference sequence). This CDR3 is built from 14 residues. V lost 3 bases, J lost 9 bases, and 17 bases lay in between. The CDR3 coding sequence is TGTGCCAGCAGTTTCTGGGACGGGAGGGTAAAAGCTTTCTTT. Amino acid sequence: CASSFWDGRVKAFF.

The chain links TRBV2 to TRBJ1-4, with unresolved D. The CDR3 covers 13 residues. Per germline, CDR1 SNHLY and CDR2 FYNNEI. Between the trimmed V and J ends, which lost 8 bases and 5 bases, there was a span of 12 bases. This CDR3 reads CASRREGNEKLFF. The DNA for the CDR3 is TGTGCCAGCCGTCGGGAAGGGAATGAAAAACTGTTTTTT.

V usage is TRBV7-9 and J usage is TRBJ1-6, with D hard to call. The CDR3 spans 18 residues. Germline values: CDR1 SEHNR, CDR2 FQNEAQ (reference sequence). V dropped 3 bases and J dropped 1 base, with 16 bases sitting between them. In DNA form, the CDR3 reads TGTGCCAGCAGCTTGGGTCTACAGCAAGGATCCTATAATTCACCCCTCCACTTT. Translated, it gives CASSLGLQQGSYNSPLHF.

V and J are TRBV5-1 and TRBJ1-1; the D gene is possibly TRBD1 (6 bases). CDR3 length: 16 residues. CDR1 and CDR2 from the germline V gene are SGHRS and YFSETQ. Trimming shortened V by 1 base and J by 4 bases, and 17 bases separated the two germline ends. CDR3 coding DNA: TGCGCCAGCAGCTTGCAAACAGGGCTTCCGGGCACTGAAGCTTTCTTT. Its translation: CASSLQTGLPGTEAFF.

The rearrangement joins TRBV5-1 to TRBJ2-1; 15 positions match TRBD2. V gave up 4 bases and J gave up 8 bases; unmatched junction bases: 19. This CDR3 region has 20 residues. Germline CDR1 reads SGHRS; CDR2 reads YFSETQ. The DNA for the CDR3 is TGCGCCAGCAGCCCGGATAGGGGACTAGCGGGGGGACCTACTTCCGATGAGCAGTTCTTC. This codes for CASSPDRGLAGGPTSDEQFF.

This clone was counted between two and nine times. The genes are TRBV2 and TRBJ1-2; a weak D match, TRBD1 (5 bases). CDR1 is SNHLY, CDR2 FYNNEI, per germline. Trimming took off 1 base at V and 10 bases at J, with 13 bases between the two ends. The CDR3 covers 13 residues. For the CDR3, the DNA is TGTGCCAGCAGTGAAGACGGGGGACCGTACTACACCTTC. Translated, it gives CASSEDGGPYYTF. The full variable domain, with the rest looked up from reference TRBV2 and TRBJ1-2, is EPEVTQTPSHQVTQMGQEVILRCVPISNHLYFYWYRQILGQKVEFLVSFYNNEISEKSEIFDDQFSVERPDGSNFTLKIRSTKLEDSAMYFCASSEDGGPYYTFGSGTRLTVV.

The CDR3 nucleotides are TGTGCCATCAGTAAGGACAGGGTGGGGACCGGGGAGCTGTTTTTT. Protein: CAISKDRVGTGELFF. V gene TRBV10-3 combines with J gene TRBJ2-2, with TRBD1 identical over 8 bases. J gave up 5 bases and V 5 bases, and 7 bases lay outside the gene matches. This CDR3 comprises 15 residues. CDR1 is ENHRY and CDR2 is SYGVKD in the germline V gene.